Detailed here is one T cell receptor (beta chain). Germline-derived CDR1 and CDR2 are LGHNA and YSLEER. Germline trimming cut 1 base from V and 2 bases from J; bases unmatched to any gene: 4. This CDR3 has 16 residues. Some clones are missing from TCRdb's copy, which holds only in-frame ones; the method was immunoSEQ multiplex PCR. Here the sample spans fewer than 45,000 clones, around 84% being singletons. This entry is derived from a study of blood T cell repertoires in COVID-19. The TCR originated in a man in his sixties with COVID-19, enrolled during active disease. The chain recombines TRBV4-3 with TRBJ1-2; 10 bases line up with TRBD1. The sample comprised peripheral blood. The CDR3 spells CASSQGGTGANYGYTF. The CDR3, as DNA: TGCGCCAGCAGCCAAGGGGGGACAGGGGCGAACTATGGCTACACCTTC.